This T cell receptor beta chain derives from a study of T and B cells in COVID-19 patients. About the study: Of approximately 21 active-infection patients, more than nine were critically ill with mechanical ventilation or extracorporeal membrane oxygenation. Study-wide results and caveats: The recovered cohort had about 2,300 exclusive TCR clusters, including some 33 low generation probability clusters.

Blood genomic DNA input for TRB amplification was about 250-500 ng. Regarding this clonotype: Its antigen is currently unknown.

TRB rearrangements were amplified by multiplex PCR with BIOMED2 TRB-A/B primers. Each CDR3 protein gets one entry after TCRdb re-called the multiplex PCR reads with MiXCR. The sample lists approximately 5,100 distinct CDR3 sequences; 25% to 30% were seen once. Sequencing input: blood. The TCR was taken from a human donor with active COVID-19.

Here the CDR3 reads CASSARPTSGRGGDEQFF. The CDR3 DNA reads as TGTGCCAGCAGCGCGCGACCGACTAGCGGGAGGGGCGGGGATGAGCAGTTCTTC. The genes are TRBV12-3 or TRBV12-4 and TRBJ2-1, with 14 bases fitting TRBD2. The CDR3 contains 18 residues. V dropped 6 bases and J dropped 8; count of bases not matched to a gene: 15.